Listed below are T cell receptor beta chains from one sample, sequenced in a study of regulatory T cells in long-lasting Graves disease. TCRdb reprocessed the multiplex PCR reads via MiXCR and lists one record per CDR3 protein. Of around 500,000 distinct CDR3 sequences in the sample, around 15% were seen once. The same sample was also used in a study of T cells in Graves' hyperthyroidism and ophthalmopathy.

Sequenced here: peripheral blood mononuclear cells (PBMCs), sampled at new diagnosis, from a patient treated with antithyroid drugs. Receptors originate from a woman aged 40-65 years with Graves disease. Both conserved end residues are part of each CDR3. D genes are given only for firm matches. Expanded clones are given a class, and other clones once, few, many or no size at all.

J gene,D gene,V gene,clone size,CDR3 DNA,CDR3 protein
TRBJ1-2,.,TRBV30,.,TGTGCCTGGAGTGGAGAAAGGAAGGGGGTATTCACCTTC,CAWSGERKGVFTF
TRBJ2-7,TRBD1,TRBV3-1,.,TGTGCCAGCAGCCAATGGGACAGGGGAAAAACCTACGAGCAGTACTTC,CASSQWDRGKTYEQYF
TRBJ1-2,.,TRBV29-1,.,TGCAGCGCTGGGGGAGGTAATACCTATGGCTACACCTTC,CSAGGGNTYGYTF
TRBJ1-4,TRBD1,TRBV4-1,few,TGCGCCAGCAGCCCAATCTTTCGGGGACAGTCTAATGAAAAACTGTTTTTT,CASSPIFRGQSNEKLFF
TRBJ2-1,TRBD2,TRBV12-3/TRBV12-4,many,TGTGCCAGCAGTTTAGTGACGGGGGGCAATGAGCAGTTCTTC,CASSLVTGGNEQFF
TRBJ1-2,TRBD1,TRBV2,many,TGTGCCAGCAGTGTACGGGGACAGGGAACCTATGGCTACACCTTC,CASSVRGQGTYGYTF
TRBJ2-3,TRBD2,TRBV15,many,TGTGCCACCAGCAGAGAGGGCGGCGGGGGTATGGATACGCAGTATTTT,CATSREGGGGMDTQYF
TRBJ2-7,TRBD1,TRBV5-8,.,TGTGCCAGCAGCTTGGAACTCGGGAAGGGGGCGCGAGAGCAGTACTTC,CASSLELGKGAREQYF
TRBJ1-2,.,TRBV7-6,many,TGTGCCAGCAGCCCCGGACAAACCTATGGCTACACCTTC,CASSPGQTYGYTF
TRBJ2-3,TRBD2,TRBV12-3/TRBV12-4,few,TGTGCCAGCAGGGGACTAGCGGGGGTTAGCACAGATACGCAGTATTTT,CASRGLAGVSTDTQYF